Below are 18 T cell receptor beta chains sequenced from a single sample in a study of T cell changes during pregnancy in multiple sclerosis (dated by TCRdb to about 2019). To prepare the library, the immunoSEQ multiplex PCR assay was applied. The table comes from immuneACCESS by way of TCRdb, which keeps in-frame sequences with V and J called. Part of the clones is missing from these tables; in studies checked, under half for an unresolved V gene and the rest for unknown reasons. A total of about 38,000 clones appear in this sample, approximately 91% of them only once. Clones ranked in the top ten supply approximately 0.35% of the sample. Sequencing used CD4+ T cells from peripheral blood mononuclear cells, obtained after pregnancy. Receptors were obtained from a female donor in good health, enrolled as a control in a pregnancy study.

V and J are TRBV19 and TRBJ2-1; 8 bases agree with TRBD1. Germline V CDR1 and CDR2: LNHDA, SQIVND (reference sequence). The CDR3 covers 12 residues. V was clipped by 8 bases and J by 8 bases; unmatched bases: 5. In nucleotides, the CDR3 is TGTGCCAGTCGGAACAGGGGGGATGAGCAGTTCTTC. It specifies CASRNRGDEQFF.

The DNA of the CDR3 is TGTGCCTGGAGTGTTCAGGAGAACACTGAAGCTTTCTTT. This codes for CAWSVQENTEAFF. This chain connects TRBV30 to TRBJ1-1, with D hard to call. V lost 0 bases, J lost 1 base, and 6 bases lay in between. The CDR3 length is 13 residues. Germline V CDR1 and CDR2: GTSNPN, SVGIG (reference sequence).

The chain carries TRBV19 and TRBJ2-7, with TRBD2 matching over 9 bases. This CDR3 is built from 15 residues. CDR1 and CDR2 from the germline V gene are LNHDA and SQIVND (reference sequence). V shed 3 bases, J shed 2 bases, and the junction held 5 bases outside the gene matches. The CDR3 nucleotides are TGTGCCAGTAGTATTGACCAGCGGGAGGCCTACGAGCAGTACTTC. Translating it yields CASSIDQREAYEQYF.

The CDR3 DNA is TGTGCCAGCAGCCAAGAACTAGCGAGTGAGCAGTTCTTC. It yields the protein CASSQELASEQFF. The chain links TRBV14 to TRBJ2-1; TRBD2 matches at 7 bases. The CDR3 loop spans 13 amino acids. Trimming removed 0 bases from V and 9 bases from J; junction bases left unmatched: 2. Germline CDR1 reads SGHDN; CDR2 reads FVKESK.

The chain uses TRBV14 and TRBJ2-7; D not resolved. Trimming stripped 1 base from V and 2 bases from J, with 6 bases between. The CDR3 spans 13 residues. Germline V gives CDR1 SGHDN, CDR2 FVKESK. CDR3 sequence: CASSQVQTYEQYF. The CDR3 nucleotides are TGTGCCAGCAGCCAAGTACAAACCTACGAGCAGTACTTC.

V usage is TRBV10-3 and J usage is TRBJ2-5, with TRBD2 matching 9 bases. The trim removed 11 bases at V and 9 bases at J, leaving 16 bases unmatched. This CDR3 is built from 14 residues. Germline loops: CDR1 ENHRY, CDR2 SYGVKD. The CDR3 loop is CASADRLAVLAQYF. CDR3 nucleotides: TGTGCCTCCGCCGATCGACTAGCGGTCCTTGCCCAGTACTTC.

The rearrangement joins TRBV5-1 to TRBJ2-5, with D perhaps matching TRBD2 (6 bases). V shed 0 bases and J shed 3 bases, with 9 bases lying between them. CDR1 is SGHRS, CDR2 YFSETQ, per germline. This CDR3 has 14 residues. CDR3 sequence reads: CASSLVSGEETQYF. The CDR3 DNA follows: TGCGCCAGCAGCTTGGTGTCGGGGGAAGAGACCCAGTACTTC.

The chain couples TRBV5-1 to TRBJ1-4; 12 positions match TRBD1. V shed 3 bases, J shed 1 base, and the junction held 4 bases outside the gene matches. The CDR3 sequence is 17 residues long. Germline lookup yields CDR1 SGHRS and CDR2 YFSETQ. The CDR3: CASSWDRGRQTNEKLFF. The CDR3 DNA reads as TGCGCCAGCAGCTGGGACAGGGGGCGTCAAACTAATGAAAAACTGTTTTTT. Variable domain in full (rest from reference TRBV5-1 and TRBJ1-4): KAGVTQTPRYLIKTRGQQVTLSCSPISGHRSVSWYQQTPGQGLQFLFEYFSETQRNKGNFPGRFSGRQFSNSRSEMNVSTLELGDSALYLCASSWDRGRQTNEKLFFGSGTQLSVL.

CDR3 coding DNA: TGTGCCAGCAGTTCCACAGGGGCCGGCTCCTACGAGCAGTACTTC. Its translation is CASSSTGAGSYEQYF. The V call is TRBV27, the J call TRBJ2-5, with 7 bases aligning to TRBD1. The end of the DNA fits TRBJ2-7 better, so the J call may be wrong. Germline V gene lookup returns CDR1 MNHEY and CDR2 SMNVEV (reference sequence). The CDR3 is 15 amino acids.

The V call is TRBV6-5, the J call TRBJ1-3; 8 nucleotides line up with TRBD1. This CDR3 spans 16 amino acids. V lost 3 bases, J lost 1 base, and 5 bases stayed unmatched. Germline V CDR1 and CDR2: MNHEY, SVGAGI. The CDR3 region is CASSYYRGGSGNTIYF. In nucleotides, the CDR3 is TGTGCCAGCAGTTATTACAGGGGGGGGTCTGGAAACACCATATATTTT.

The CDR3 nucleotides are TGTGCCAGCAGTTACAAGGGGCAGGCCGGGGAGCTGTTTTTT. This gives the protein CASSYKGQAGELFF. The genes are TRBV6-5 and TRBJ2-2; tentatively, D is TRBD1 (5 bases). V lost 2 bases and J lost 6, with 10 bases in between. The CDR3 has 14 amino acids. Germline assignment: CDR1 MNHEY and CDR2 SVGAGI.

The J gene is TRBJ2-5, the V gene TRBV5-6; D remains ambiguous. The CDR3 sequence is 13 residues long. Per germline, CDR1 SGHDT and CDR2 YYEEEE. The V gene lost 4 bases and the J gene lost 4 bases, with 11 bases spanning the gap. The CDR3 sequence: CASSRVGPETQYF. The CDR3 nucleotides are TGTGCCAGCAGCCGGGTTGGCCCAGAGACCCAGTACTTC.

The V call is TRBV28, the J call TRBJ1-1; D call uncertain. V shed 6 bases and J shed 4 bases, with 9 bases lying between them. Germline loops: CDR1 MDHEN, CDR2 SYDVKM. The CDR3 spans 12 residues. CDR3 coding DNA: TGTGCCAGCAGCCCCACAGTCACTGAAGCTTTCTTT. Its translation: CASSPTVTEAFF.

Only one count was recorded for this clone. The rearrangement uses TRBV15 and TRBJ2-7, with no clear D. The CDR3 has 13 amino acids. Trimming took 6 bases from V and 1 from J, leaving 10 bases between them. Germline lookup yields CDR1 LNHNV and CDR2 YYDKDF (reference sequence). In DNA, the CDR3 is TGTGCCACCAGACCCGACGGGTCCTACGAGCAGTACTTC. Protein: CATRPDGSYEQYF.

The CDR3 spells CASSAGTGTGNTIYF. DNA for the CDR3: TGTGCCAGCAGCGCCGGGACAGGGACCGGAAACACCATATATTTT. V usage is TRBV9 and J usage is TRBJ1-3, with 9 bases lining up with TRBD1. The CDR3 consists of 15 residues. Per germline, CDR1 SGDLS and CDR2 YYNGEE. Unmatched junction bases numbered 5, after V lost 3 bases and J lost 4 bases. Variable domain in full (rest from reference TRBV9 and TRBJ1-3): DSGVTQTPKHLITATGQRVTLRCSPRSGDLSVYWYQQSLDQGLQFLIQYYNGEERAKGNILERFSAQQFPDLHSELNLSSLELGDSALYFCASSAGTGTGNTIYFGEGSWLTVV.

The chain combines TRBV18 with TRBJ1-2; 9 bases are shared with TRBD1. Germline CDR1 KGHSH, CDR2 LQKENI. V gave up 6 bases and J gave up 7 bases; unmatched junction bases: 9. The CDR3 spans 14 residues. CDR3 bases: TGTGCCAGCTCCCCGGACAGGGGCGGCCTTGGCTACACCTTC. It specifies CASSPDRGGLGYTF.

This clone was seen just once. The V and J genes are TRBV10-3 and TRBJ2-3; possibly TRBD1 for D (5 bases). This CDR3 comprises 12 residues. Germline V CDR1 and CDR2: ENHRY, SYGVKD. Trimming took off 3 bases at V and 4 bases at J, with 5 bases between the two ends. For the CDR3, the DNA is TGTGCCATCAGTGAAGGGGCAGATACGCAGTATTTT. Encoded protein: CAISEGADTQYF.

The V call is TRBV2, the J call TRBJ2-5; D might be TRBD2 (6 bases). This CDR3 is 14 amino acids long. Germline CDR1 reads SNHLY; CDR2 reads FYNNEI. V lost 5 bases and J lost 1, with 11 bases in between. The CDR3 bases are TGTGCCAGCAGTCGGGGGACTCTCCAAGAGACCCAGTACTTC. Translation: CASSRGTLQETQYF.